Listed below are T cell receptor beta chains from one sample, sequenced in a study of Ad26.COV2.S vaccination and SARS-CoV-2 variants. The repertoire was sequenced with immunoSEQ multiplex PCR; TCRdb's copy has only in-frame clones and lacks some. The sample consists of hundreds of thousands of clones, more than 85% of them appearing once. The source was peripheral blood, collected in a trial of Ad26.COV2.S vaccine versus placebo. These receptors were taken from a person aged 18-60 years who received the Ad26.COV2.S COVID-19 vaccine or a placebo. Each CDR3 is given with its conserved first and last residue. The D gene is left open where the match is weak. Some rows have no size entry. The others give once, few or many, or a class for an expanded clone.

d_gene: NA; v_gene: TRBV6-1; j_gene: TRBJ2-7; abundance: NA; CDR3aa: CASSESAGAGAIEQYF; CDR3nt: TGTGCCAGCAGTGAATCTGCAGGGGCCGGGGCGATTGAGCAGTACTTC
d_gene: NA; v_gene: TRBV5-6; j_gene: TRBJ1-3; abundance: NA; CDR3aa: CASSWGPGNTIYF; CDR3nt: TGTGCCAGCAGCTGGGGGCCTGGAAACACCATATATTTT
d_gene: NA; v_gene: TRBV3-1/TRBV3-2; j_gene: TRBJ2-7; abundance: NA; CDR3aa: CASSLVTGGYEQYF; CDR3nt: TGTGCCAGCAGCCTGGTGACAGGTGGTTACGAGCAGTACTTC
d_gene: TRBD1; v_gene: TRBV2; j_gene: TRBJ1-1; abundance: NA; CDR3aa: CASSEGRGLSPNTEAFF; CDR3nt: TGTGCCAGCAGTGAAGGGAGGGGGCTGAGTCCCAACACTGAAGCTTTCTTT
d_gene: TRBD2; v_gene: TRBV15; j_gene: TRBJ2-3; abundance: once; CDR3aa: CATSDPGLAGPDTQYF; CDR3nt: TGTGCCACCTCCGACCCGGGACTAGCGGGGCCAGATACGCAGTATTTT
d_gene: NA; v_gene: TRBV5-1; j_gene: TRBJ2-3; abundance: NA; CDR3aa: CASSISVGRSTDTQYF; CDR3nt: TGCGCCAGCAGCATATCGGTGGGACGGAGCACAGATACGCAGTATTTT
d_gene: TRBD1; v_gene: TRBV5-8; j_gene: TRBJ2-7; abundance: few; CDR3aa: CASRNPGQGASEQYF; CDR3nt: TGTGCCAGCAGAAATCCGGGACAGGGGGCGTCCGAGCAGTACTTC
d_gene: TRBD1; v_gene: TRBV28; j_gene: TRBJ2-7; abundance: few; CDR3aa: CASSLPGQRYEQYF; CDR3nt: TGTGCCAGCAGTTTACCGGGACAGAGGTACGAGCAGTACTTC
d_gene: TRBD2; v_gene: TRBV2; j_gene: TRBJ2-1; abundance: once; CDR3aa: CASRQTSGRAYEQFF; CDR3nt: TGTGCCAGCAGACAGACTAGCGGGAGGGCCTATGAGCAGTTCTTC
d_gene: NA; v_gene: TRBV7-9; j_gene: TRBJ1-3; abundance: NA; CDR3aa: CASSLNPSGNTIYF; CDR3nt: TGTGCCAGCAGCTTAAACCCGTCAGGAAACACCATATATTTT
d_gene: NA; v_gene: TRBV9; j_gene: TRBJ2-2; abundance: NA; CDR3aa: CASRGGGGELFF; CDR3nt: TGTGCCAGCAGAGGAGGAGGTGGGGAGCTGTTTTTT
d_gene: NA; v_gene: TRBV7-9; j_gene: TRBJ2-2; abundance: NA; CDR3aa: CASGIAGELFF; CDR3nt: TGTGCCAGCGGGATCGCCGGGGAGCTGTTTTTT
d_gene: TRBD1; v_gene: TRBV11-3; j_gene: TRBJ2-1; abundance: NA; CDR3aa: CASSRGGPVYNEQFF; CDR3nt: TGTGCCAGCAGCCGAGGGGGCCCGGTGTACAATGAGCAGTTCTTC
d_gene: NA; v_gene: TRBV2; j_gene: TRBJ1-1; abundance: NA; CDR3aa: CASSLWQVGTEAFF; CDR3nt: TGTGCCAGCAGCCTATGGCAGGTTGGTACTGAAGCTTTCTTT
d_gene: NA; v_gene: TRBV5-6; j_gene: TRBJ2-3; abundance: NA; CDR3aa: CASSLSADRTDTQYF; CDR3nt: TGTGCCAGCAGCTTATCGGCGGATAGAACAGATACGCAGTATTTT
d_gene: NA; v_gene: TRBV7-2; j_gene: TRBJ2-4; abundance: once; CDR3aa: CASSFEGTKNIQYF; CDR3nt: TGTGCCAGCAGCTTTGAGGGAACCAAAAACATTCAGTACTTC
d_gene: TRBD2; v_gene: TRBV7-6; j_gene: TRBJ2-3; abundance: NA; CDR3aa: CASSFLAGGLEDTQYF; CDR3nt: TGTGCCAGCAGCTTTCTAGCGGGGGGGCTGGAAGATACGCAGTATTTT
d_gene: NA; v_gene: TRBV7-2; j_gene: TRBJ1-4; abundance: NA; CDR3aa: CASSGRDDEKLFF; CDR3nt: TGTGCCAGCAGCGGCCGGGACGATGAAAAACTGTTTTTT
d_gene: NA; v_gene: TRBV2; j_gene: TRBJ1-1; abundance: NA; CDR3aa: CASSESRGAHTEAFF; CDR3nt: TGTGCCAGCAGTGAAAGTCGGGGGGCGCACACTGAAGCTTTCTTT
d_gene: NA; v_gene: TRBV28; j_gene: TRBJ2-1; abundance: NA; CDR3aa: CASSLILRDNEQFF; CDR3nt: TGTGCCAGCAGTTTAATTCTGAGGGACAATGAGCAGTTCTTC
d_gene: NA; v_gene: TRBV30; j_gene: TRBJ1-4; abundance: NA; CDR3aa: CAWSEDWGSNEKLFF; CDR3nt: TGTGCCTGGAGTGAAGATTGGGGTTCCAATGAAAAACTGTTTTTT
d_gene: TRBD2; v_gene: TRBV30; j_gene: TRBJ2-7; abundance: NA; CDR3aa: CAWSTRTSGIREQYF; CDR3nt: TGTGCCTGGAGTACCCGGACTAGCGGGATACGCGAGCAGTACTTC
d_gene: NA; v_gene: TRBV7-8; j_gene: TRBJ1-5; abundance: NA; CDR3aa: CASSQAFRAAGNQPQHF; CDR3nt: TGTGCCAGCAGCCAAGCCTTCCGGGCAGCCGGCAATCAGCCCCAGCATTTT
d_gene: TRBD2; v_gene: TRBV7-7; j_gene: TRBJ2-1; abundance: NA; CDR3aa: CASSAPSGGEQFF; CDR3nt: TGTGCTAGCAGCGCGCCCTCGGGGGGTGAGCAGTTCTTC
d_gene: NA; v_gene: TRBV13; j_gene: TRBJ2-5; abundance: NA; CDR3aa: CASSPRPYQETQYF; CDR3nt: TGTGCCAGCAGCCCCCGTCCCTACCAAGAGACCCAGTACTTC
d_gene: TRBD2; v_gene: TRBV10-1; j_gene: TRBJ2-7; abundance: NA; CDR3aa: CASSESSGGLYEQYF; CDR3nt: TGCGCCAGCAGTGAGTCAAGCGGGGGGCTCTACGAGCAGTACTTC
d_gene: NA; v_gene: TRBV28; j_gene: TRBJ2-3; abundance: NA; CDR3aa: CASSPSPNPVTDTQYF; CDR3nt: TGTGCCAGCAGTCCCTCACCAAACCCCGTCACAGATACGCAGTATTTT
d_gene: NA; v_gene: TRBV4-3; j_gene: TRBJ1-4; abundance: NA; CDR3aa: CASSRTLTNEKLFF; CDR3nt: TGCGCCAGCAGCCGTACACTAACTAATGAAAAACTGTTTTTT
d_gene: NA; v_gene: TRBV3-1/TRBV3-2; j_gene: TRBJ2-5; abundance: once; CDR3aa: CASSPWGIQTQETQYF; CDR3nt: TGTGCCAGCAGCCCTTGGGGAATACAGACCCAAGAGACCCAGTACTTC